Shown below are 8 T cell receptor beta chains from a single sample sequenced in a study of blood T cell repertoires in COVID-19. Some clones are missing from TCRdb's copy, which holds only in-frame ones; the method was immunoSEQ multiplex PCR. The table has 150,000 to 200,000 clones, less than 90% seen once. The specimen sequenced was peripheral blood. All receptors derive from a man younger than 30 with active or convalescent COVID-19.

The genes are TRBV5-1 and TRBJ2-7; 10 nucleotides agree with TRBD1. The CDR3 runs 16 residues. V was pared by 4 bases and J by 3 bases, with 10 bases of the junction left unmatched. Germline V gene data show CDR1 as SGHRS and CDR2 as YFSETQ. The CDR3 region has the DNA TGCGCCAGCAGCCCCTATCCGGGACAGGGGAGCTACGAGCAGTACTTC. It is translated as CASSPYPGQGSYEQYF.

This rearrangement joins TRBV5-1 to TRBJ1-4, with a possible D match to TRBD1 (6 bases). There are 15 residues in the CDR3. The V gene lost 2 bases and the J gene lost 3 bases, with 11 bases spanning the gap. Germline CDR1 and CDR2: SGHRS and YFSETQ. This CDR3 reads CASSFENRANEKLFF. CDR3 nucleotide sequence: TGCGCCAGCAGCTTCGAGAACAGGGCTAATGAAAAACTGTTTTTT. Drawing the rest from reference TRBV5-1 and TRBJ1-4, the complete variable domain is KAGVTQTPRYLIKTRGQQVTLSCSPISGHRSVSWYQQTPGQGLQFLFEYFSETQRNKGNFPGRFSGRQFSNSRSEMNVSTLELGDSALYLCASSFENRANEKLFFGSGTQLSVL.

This sequence joins TRBV9 and TRBJ1-1; 12 nucleotides align to TRBD1. There are 15 residues in the CDR3. V lost 5 bases and J lost 3; bases outside the gene matches: 5. Germline-derived CDR1 and CDR2 are SGDLS and YYNGEE. CDR3 sequence (DNA): TGTGCCAGCAGGCGGGACAGGGGGCCTGACACTGAAGCTTTCTTT. It codes for CASRRDRGPDTEAFF. The full variable domain, with the rest looked up from reference TRBV9 and TRBJ1-1, is DSGVTQTPKHLITATGQRVTLRCSPRSGDLSVYWYQQSLDQGLQFLIQYYNGEERAKGNILERFSAQQFPDLHSELNLSSLELGDSALYFCASRRDRGPDTEAFFGQGTRLTVV.

The chain carries TRBV6-5 and TRBJ1-3; 8 bases are shared with TRBD1. The germline V gene encodes CDR1 MNHEY and CDR2 SVGAGI. The CDR3 spans 14 residues. The junction had 4 bases not matched to a gene; V was cut back by 6 bases and J by 3 bases. CDR3 region: CASRAGGNGNTIYF. The CDR3 region has the DNA TGTGCCAGCAGGGCAGGGGGCAATGGAAACACCATATATTTT.

The V and J genes are TRBV24-1 and TRBJ1-2; D ambiguous. The CDR3 runs 13 residues. Germline V lookup: CDR1 KGHDR, CDR2 SFDVKD. Trimming took 6 bases from V and 2 from J, leaving 9 bases between them. The CDR3 loop is CATSKGSNYGYTF. The DNA for the CDR3 is TGTGCCACCAGTAAAGGGAGCAACTATGGCTACACCTTC.

Concerning this clone: The junction does not match germline at one end; this may be a read error. The CDR3 coding sequence is TGTGCCCGCAGGGGGGGAGGCGGGGTCAACACCGGGGAGCTGTTTTTT. This encodes CARRGGGGVNTGELFF. V usage is TRBV2 and J usage is TRBJ2-2; the D call may be TRBD1 or TRBD2 (7 bases each). The germline gives CDR1 SNHLY, CDR2 FYNNEI. The CDR3 spans 16 residues.

Notes on this clone: This specimen includes other DNA sequences encoding the same CDR3. This rearrangement joins TRBV6-5 to TRBJ2-7; TRBD2 matches at 8 bases. Germline CDR1 is MNHEY and CDR2 is SVGAGI. This CDR3 spans 12 amino acids. Trimming took 8 bases from V and 2 from J; bases not matched to a gene: 2. The CDR3 region has the DNA TGTGCCAGCCGGGGGGGGACCTACGAGCAGTACTTC. Its protein is CASRGGTYEQYF.

The genes are TRBV19 and TRBJ1-2; a weak D match, TRBD1 (5 bases). Germline assignment: CDR1 LNHDA and CDR2 SQIVND (reference sequence). The length of the CDR3 is 14 residues. Trimming shortened V by 4 bases and J by 4 bases, and 13 bases separated the two germline ends. The CDR3 region has the DNA TGTGCCAGTAGTACCACGACAGACCCCTATGGCTACACCTTC. Its protein is CASSTTTDPYGYTF.